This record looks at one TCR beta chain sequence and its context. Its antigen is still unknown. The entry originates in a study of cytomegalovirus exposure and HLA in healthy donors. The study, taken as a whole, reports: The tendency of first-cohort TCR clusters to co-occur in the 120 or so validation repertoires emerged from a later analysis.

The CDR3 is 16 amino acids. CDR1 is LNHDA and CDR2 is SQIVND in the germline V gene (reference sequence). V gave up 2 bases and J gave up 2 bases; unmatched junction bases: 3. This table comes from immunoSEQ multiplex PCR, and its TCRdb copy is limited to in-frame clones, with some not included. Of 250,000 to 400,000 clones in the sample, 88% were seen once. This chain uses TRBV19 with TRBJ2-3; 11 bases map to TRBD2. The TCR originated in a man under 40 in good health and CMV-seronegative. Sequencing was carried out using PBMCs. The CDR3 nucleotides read TGTGCCAGTAGTATACGACTAGCGGGGCCCACAGATACGCAGTATTTT. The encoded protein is CASSIRLAGPTDTQYF.